This record looks at one T cell receptor beta chain sequence and its context. Its antigen is unknown. The data derive from a study of immune evolution from preneoplasia to lung adenocarcinoma. As for the study in general: HLA loss of heterozygosity: under 7.5% AIS, around 16% MIA, about 32% ADC, none AAH.

Premalignant or tumor cells were enriched by macro-dissection after pathologic assessment. Assay used: immunoSEQ multiplex PCR; TCRdb lists only in-frame clones, some missing. The profile shows about 6,500 clones, 84% of them singletons. Points from the study as a whole: From normal lung to invasive adenocarcinoma, top clone frequencies appeared to decrease.

Looked up from germline, CDR1 is SGHAT and CDR2 is FQNNGV. The CDR3 covers 13 residues. Trimming stripped 2 bases from V and 2 bases from J, with 6 bases between. This TCR was sampled from a donor older than 65 with lung adenocarcinoma. Sequenced: FFPE lung adenocarcinoma in situ tissue. V usage is TRBV11-2 and J usage is TRBJ2-5; perhaps TRBD2 as D (5 bases). Here the CDR3 reads CASSLRGQETQYF. The CDR3 nucleotides are TGTGCCAGCAGCTTACGAGGGCAAGAGACCCAGTACTTC.